Shown below are 2 T cell receptor beta chains from a single sample sequenced in a study of T cells after yellow fever vaccination. TCRdb itself ran the 5' RACE reads through MiXCR, one entry per CDR3 protein. The profile covers 140,000 to 150,000 distinct CDR3 sequences, with roughly 6.7% appearing a single time and approximately 0.64% taken by the ten largest. The material was CD4+ T cells sorted from PBMCs, obtained 10 days after the yellow fever booster vaccination. These receptor sequences come from a man under 40 who received the YFV17D yellow fever vaccine.

This clonotype was seen more than once but under ten times. The chain joins TRBV2 to TRBJ1-5, with D uncertain. Between the trimmed V and J ends, which lost 4 bases and 4 bases, there was a span of 14 bases. Germline V gene lookup returns CDR1 SNHLY and CDR2 FYNNEI. CDR3 size: 15 residues. The CDR3 loop is CASSASTVGNQPQHF. CDR3 DNA sequence: TGTGCCAGCAGTGCCAGCACAGTGGGGAATCAGCCCCAGCATTTT. Drawing the rest from reference TRBV2 and TRBJ1-5, the complete variable domain is EPEVTQTPSHQVTQMGQEVILRCVPISNHLYFYWYRQILGQKVEFLVSFYNNEISEKSEIFDDQFSVERPDGSNFTLKIRSTKLEDSAMYFCASSASTVGNQPQHFGDGTRLSIL.

There are many counts of this clonotype. The chain joins TRBV9 to TRBJ1-1; the D is unclear. Trimming left V 0 bases short and J 1 base short, with 13 bases between. CDR3 size: 16 residues. CDR1 is SGDLS, CDR2 YYNGEE, per germline. CDR3 protein: CASSVGAVPKNTEAFF. In DNA form, the CDR3 reads TGTGCCAGCAGCGTAGGGGCAGTACCTAAGAACACTGAAGCTTTCTTT. The full variable domain, rest sourced from reference TRBV9 and TRBJ1-1, is DSGVTQTPKHLITATGQRVTLRCSPRSGDLSVYWYQQSLDQGLQFLIQYYNGEERAKGNILERFSAQQFPDLHSELNLSSLELGDSALYFCASSVGAVPKNTEAFFGQGTRLTVV.